The present T cell receptor beta chain was sequenced within a study of blood T cell repertoires in COVID-19. Background on the study: COVID-19 samples, acute and convalescent, were from the United States, Italy and Spain. T cells, B-cell-depleted T cells, or PBMCs supplied cDNA or gDNA.

As processed by the authors: Researchers report that nucleated cell counts were estimated from reference gene primer amplification. Measured with immunoSEQ multiplex PCR; TCRdb has only the in-frame clones, and not every one. Clonal size and the V and J genes are those of that table, whereas D and trimming came from the DNA. The sample lists over 150,000 clones; 88% were seen once. The clonotype comes from a man aged 45-65 years who had recovered from COVID-19. Sequencing input: peripheral blood.

CDR3 in amino acids: CASSPSGSAYNEQFF. The CDR3 region has the DNA TGTGCCAGCAGTCCTAGCGGGAGTGCTTACAATGAGCAGTTCTTC. This chain joins TRBV28 and TRBJ2-1; 10 nucleotides line up with TRBD2. Trimming removed 5 bases from V and 4 bases from J; junction bases left unmatched: 5. The CDR3 has 15 amino acids. Germline V gene sequence: CDR1 MDHEN, CDR2 SYDVKM. Full variable domain (outside the CDR3, taken from reference TRBV28 and TRBJ2-1): DVKVTQSSRYLVKRTGEKVFLECVQDMDHENMFWYRQDPGLGLRLIYFSYDVKMKEKGDIPEGYSVSREKKERFSLILESASTNQTSMYLCASSPSGSAYNEQFFGPGTRLTVL.